A single sample gave rise to the 7 T cell receptor beta chains below, sequenced in a study of T cell repertoires in cytomegalovirus infection (dated by TCRdb to between 2017 and 2020). Sequenced using an Illumina HiSeq 1500. In-frame beta chains were kept once TCRdb had trimmed the public reads at Q25 with fastp and called clones with MiXCR. CDR3 protein duplicates are merged, each entry listing the most common genes and DNA. The sample has 500,000 or so distinct CDR3 sequences on record, more than 15% of them singletons. The ten largest clones take up about 24% of the sample. The sample consisted of CD8+ T cells from PBMCs. Receptors were obtained from a human donor in good health (CMV status not recorded). Some clones in this sample may be carry-over from other donors' samples.

J is TRBJ1-1 and V is TRBV27; D is perhaps TRBD1 (5 bases). From germline, CDR1 is MNHEY and CDR2 SMNVEV (reference sequence). Trimming stripped 0 bases from V and 5 bases from J, with 10 bases between. This CDR3 spans 14 amino acids. The chain's CDR3 is CASSLSAGMTEAFF. CDR3 DNA: TGTGCCAGCAGTTTATCGGCAGGGATGACTGAAGCTTTCTTT.

The chain recombines TRBV28 with TRBJ1-5, with 7 bases lining up with TRBD1. The CDR3 totals 15 residues. CDR1 is MDHEN, CDR2 SYDVKM, per germline. Trimming removed 3 bases from V and 2 bases from J; junction bases left unmatched: 4. Here the CDR3 DNA reads TGTGCCAGCAGTTTCGCGGGACAGCGCAATCAGCCCCAGCATTTT. It translates to CASSFAGQRNQPQHF.

This sequence joins TRBV2 and TRBJ1-2; D gene ambiguous. The CDR3 spans 12 residues. Germline assignment: CDR1 SNHLY and CDR2 FYNNEI. V gave up 11 bases and J gave up 2 bases, with 12 bases separating them. For the CDR3, the DNA is TGTGCCCGTACAGAGCAAAACTATGGCTACACCTTC. Protein product: CARTEQNYGYTF.

A remark on this clonotype: Possible read error: a much larger clone is one base away. This rearrangement joins TRBV19 to TRBJ1-1; 9 bases line up with TRBD1. The CDR3 totals 20 residues. Germline V gene sequence: CDR1 LNHDA, CDR2 SQIVND (reference sequence). CDR3 loop: CASSIDGGQGSRKVNTDAFF. The DNA of the CDR3 is TGTGCCAGTAGTATAGATGGCGGACAGGGGTCGAGAAAGGTAAACACTGACGCTTTCTTT.

This clonotype was seen a handful of times. J is TRBJ2-5 and V is TRBV5-1; a possible D gene is TRBD1 (6 bases). In germline, CDR1 is SGHRS, CDR2 YFSETQ. Trimming cost V 3 bases and J 1 base, with 10 bases left between them. CDR3 length: 14 residues. DNA for the CDR3: TGCGCCAGCAGCTCCAGGACAGCCCAAGAGACCCAGTACTTC. Protein product: CASSSRTAQETQYF.

Only a few counts were recorded for this clonotype. J is TRBJ2-3 and V is TRBV13; D unclear. The CDR3 is 15 residues long. With 0 bases removed from V and 0 bases from J, the gap between germline ends came to 7 bases. Germline CDR1 PRHDT, CDR2 FYEKMQ (reference sequence). This CDR3 is CASSLGRRSTDTQYF. CDR3 DNA: TGTGCCAGCAGCTTAGGTCGGCGAAGCACAGATACGCAGTATTTT.

Concerning this clonotype: This could be a read error, since a much larger clone is one nucleotide away. The rearrangement joins TRBV27 to TRBJ1-2; 10 nucleotides match TRBD1. This CDR3 has 12 residues. Per germline, CDR1 MNHEY and CDR2 SMNVEV (reference sequence). This CDR3 reads CTSSGQGLGYTF. CDR3 coding DNA: TGTACCAGCTCGGGACAGGGGCTTGGCTACACCTTC.